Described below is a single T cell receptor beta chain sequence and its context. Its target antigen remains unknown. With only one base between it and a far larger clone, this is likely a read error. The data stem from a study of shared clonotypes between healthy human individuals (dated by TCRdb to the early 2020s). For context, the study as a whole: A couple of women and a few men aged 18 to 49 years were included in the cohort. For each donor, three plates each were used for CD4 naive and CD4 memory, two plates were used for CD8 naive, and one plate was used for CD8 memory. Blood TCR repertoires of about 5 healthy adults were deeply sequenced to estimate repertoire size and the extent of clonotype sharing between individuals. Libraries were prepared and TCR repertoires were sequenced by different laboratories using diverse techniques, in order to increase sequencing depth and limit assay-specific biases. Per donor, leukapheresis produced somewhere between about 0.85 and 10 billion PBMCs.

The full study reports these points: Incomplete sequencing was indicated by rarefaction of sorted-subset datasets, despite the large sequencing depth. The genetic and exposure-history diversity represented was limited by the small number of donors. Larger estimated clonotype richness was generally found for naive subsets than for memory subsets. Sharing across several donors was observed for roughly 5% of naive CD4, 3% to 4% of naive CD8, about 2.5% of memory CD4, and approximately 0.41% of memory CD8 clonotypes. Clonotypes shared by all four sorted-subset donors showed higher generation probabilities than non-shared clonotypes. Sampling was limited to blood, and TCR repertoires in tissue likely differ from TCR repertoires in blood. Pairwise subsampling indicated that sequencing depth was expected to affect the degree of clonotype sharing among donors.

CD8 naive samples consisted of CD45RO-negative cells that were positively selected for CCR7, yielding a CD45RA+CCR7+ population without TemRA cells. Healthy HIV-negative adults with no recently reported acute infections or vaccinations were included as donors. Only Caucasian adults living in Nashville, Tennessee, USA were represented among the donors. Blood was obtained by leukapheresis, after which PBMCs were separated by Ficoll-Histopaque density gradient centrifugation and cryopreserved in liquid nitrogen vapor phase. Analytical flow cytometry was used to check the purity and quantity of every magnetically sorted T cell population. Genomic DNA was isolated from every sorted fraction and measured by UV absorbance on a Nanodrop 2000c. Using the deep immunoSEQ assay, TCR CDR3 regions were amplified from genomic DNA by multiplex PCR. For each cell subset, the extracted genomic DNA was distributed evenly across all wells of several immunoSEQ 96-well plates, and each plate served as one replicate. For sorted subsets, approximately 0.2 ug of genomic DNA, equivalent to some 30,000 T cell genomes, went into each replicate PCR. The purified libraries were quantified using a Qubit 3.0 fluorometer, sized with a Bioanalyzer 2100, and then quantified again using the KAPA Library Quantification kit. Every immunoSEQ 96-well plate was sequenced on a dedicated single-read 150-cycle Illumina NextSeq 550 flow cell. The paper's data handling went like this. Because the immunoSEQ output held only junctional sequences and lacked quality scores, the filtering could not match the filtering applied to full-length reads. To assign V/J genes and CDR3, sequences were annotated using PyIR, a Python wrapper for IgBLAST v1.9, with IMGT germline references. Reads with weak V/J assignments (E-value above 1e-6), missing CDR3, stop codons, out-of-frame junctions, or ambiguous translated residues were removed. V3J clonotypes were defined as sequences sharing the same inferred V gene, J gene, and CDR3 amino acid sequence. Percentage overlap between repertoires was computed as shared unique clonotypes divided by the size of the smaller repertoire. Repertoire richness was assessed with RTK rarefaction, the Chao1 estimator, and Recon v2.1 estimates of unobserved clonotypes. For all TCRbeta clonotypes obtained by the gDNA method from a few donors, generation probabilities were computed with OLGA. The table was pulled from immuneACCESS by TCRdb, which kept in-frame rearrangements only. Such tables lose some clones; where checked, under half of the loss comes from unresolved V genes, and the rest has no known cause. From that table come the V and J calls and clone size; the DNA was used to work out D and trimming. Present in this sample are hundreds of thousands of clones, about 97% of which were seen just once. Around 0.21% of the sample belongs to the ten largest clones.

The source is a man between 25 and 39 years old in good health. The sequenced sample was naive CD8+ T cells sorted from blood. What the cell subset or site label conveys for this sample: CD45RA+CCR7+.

The CDR3 protein: CASSLWGDEQYF. The DNA sequence is given as TGTGCCAGCAGTTTATGGGGGGACGAGCAGTACTTC. The rearrangement joined TRBV28 to TRBJ2-7; the D element might be TRBD1 or TRBD2, as each aligns at 5 bases. From the germline V gene, CDR1 is MDHEN and CDR2 is SYDVKM. The CDR3, from cysteine to phenylalanine, totals 12 residues. Solely the CDR3 DNA is kept, with 36 bases framed from the first base. The germline ends are 5 bases apart after V is trimmed by 0 bases and J by 5 bases. Beyond the CDR3, the reference TRBV28 and TRBJ2-7 genes provide the residues; the full variable domain reads: DVKVTQSSRYLVKRTGEKVFLECVQDMDHENMFWYRQDPGLGLRLIYFSYDVKMKEKGDIPEGYSVSREKKERFSLILESASTNQTSMYLCASSLWGDEQYFGPGTRLTVT.